This note documents a single TCR beta chain sequence. The antigen is not known. The data are from a study of graft-versus-host responses after intestinal transplantation. With 3 bases clipped from V and 0 bases from J, the junction kept 4 bases outside the gene matches. Germline V gene sequence: CDR1 SGHTS, CDR2 YDEGEE. This CDR3 comprises 15 residues. Produced via immunoSEQ multiplex PCR; TCRdb's table is partial and in-frame only. The table records around 69,000 clones, roughly 90% of them present only once. This clonotype was sampled from a human donor who was the organ donor for an intestinal transplant. The specimen comprised unstimulated CD8+ T cells sorted from spleen or lymph node cells, sampled before transplant. The chain combines TRBV5-8 with TRBJ2-3; 7 positions match TRBD1. The CDR3 loop is CASSSRQGSTDTQYF. For the CDR3, the DNA is TGTGCCAGCAGCTCCCGACAGGGCAGCACAGATACGCAGTATTTT.